This TCR beta chain is drawn from a study of STAT3 mutations in large granular lymphocyte leukemia. Study details: Around two fifths of treated T-LGLL patients showed hematologic response to immunosuppression.

General study findings and limits: Clonal expansion was inferred from other time points because no sample existed at each clone's first appearance. In about 35% of the 18 patients, new TCR clonotypes emerged after therapy. Every T-cell large granular lymphocyte leukemia patient had at least one immunodominant TCR beta clonotype.

Measured with immunoSEQ multiplex PCR; TCRdb has only the in-frame clones, and not every one. The sample yields tens of thousands of clones, about 88% seen once. V was trimmed by 2 bases and J by 2 bases, leaving 9 bases between them. The CDR3 consists of 14 residues. The germline V gene has CDR1 SGDLS and CDR2 YYNGEE. A remark on this clone: The antigen is not known.

Sequenced material: PBMCs. The rearrangement joins TRBV9 to TRBJ2-3, with D maybe TRBD2 (7 bases). This receptor was taken from a human donor with T large granular lymphocyte leukemia. Some clones in this sample may be carry-over from other donors' samples. The CDR3 coding sequence is TGTGCCAGCAGCGTCCGGGGGGCCACAGATACGCAGTATTTT. Translating gives CASSVRGATDTQYF.